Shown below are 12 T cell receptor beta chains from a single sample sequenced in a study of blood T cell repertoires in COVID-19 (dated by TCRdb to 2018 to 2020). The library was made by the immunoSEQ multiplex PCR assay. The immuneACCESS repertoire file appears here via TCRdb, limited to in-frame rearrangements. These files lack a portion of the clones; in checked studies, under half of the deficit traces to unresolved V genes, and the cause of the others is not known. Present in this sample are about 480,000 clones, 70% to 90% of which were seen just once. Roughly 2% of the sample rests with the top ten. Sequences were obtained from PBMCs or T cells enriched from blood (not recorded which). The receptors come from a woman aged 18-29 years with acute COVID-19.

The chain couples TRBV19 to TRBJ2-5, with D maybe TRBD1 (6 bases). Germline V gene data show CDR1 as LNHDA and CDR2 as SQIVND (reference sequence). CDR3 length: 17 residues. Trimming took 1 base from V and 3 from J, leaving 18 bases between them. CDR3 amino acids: CASSIVVRGSGKETQYF. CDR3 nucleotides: TGTGCCAGTAGTATAGTAGTAAGGGGGTCTGGGAAAGAGACCCAGTACTTC.

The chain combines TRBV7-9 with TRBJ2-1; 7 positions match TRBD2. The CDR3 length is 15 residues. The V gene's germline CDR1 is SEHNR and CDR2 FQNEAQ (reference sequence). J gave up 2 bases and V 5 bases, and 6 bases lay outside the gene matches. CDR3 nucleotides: TGTGCCAGCAGCCCGCGGGAGTCTGCCTACAATGAGCAGTTCTTC. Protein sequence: CASSPRESAYNEQFF.

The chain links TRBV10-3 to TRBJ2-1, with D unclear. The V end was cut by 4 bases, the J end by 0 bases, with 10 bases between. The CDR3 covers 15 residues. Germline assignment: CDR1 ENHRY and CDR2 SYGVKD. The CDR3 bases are TGTGCCATCAGTGTTGACTCGAGCTCCTACAATGAGCAGTTCTTC. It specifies CAISVDSSSYNEQFF.

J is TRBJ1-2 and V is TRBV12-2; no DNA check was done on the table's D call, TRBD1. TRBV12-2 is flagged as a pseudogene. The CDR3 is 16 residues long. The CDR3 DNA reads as TGTGCAAGTCGCTTAGTAACACAGGGGTTTGAATATGGCTACACCTTC. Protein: CASRLVTQGFEYGYTF.

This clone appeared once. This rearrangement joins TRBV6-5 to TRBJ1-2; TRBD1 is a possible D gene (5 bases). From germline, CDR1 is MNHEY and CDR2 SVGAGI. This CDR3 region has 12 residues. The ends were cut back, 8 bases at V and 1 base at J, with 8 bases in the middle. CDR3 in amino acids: CASLDSNYGYTF. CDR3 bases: TGTGCCAGCCTAGACAGTAACTATGGCTACACCTTC.

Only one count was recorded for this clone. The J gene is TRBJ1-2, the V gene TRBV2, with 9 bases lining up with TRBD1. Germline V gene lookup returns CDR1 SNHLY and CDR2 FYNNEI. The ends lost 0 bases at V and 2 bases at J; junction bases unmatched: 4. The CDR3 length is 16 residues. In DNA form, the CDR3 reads TGTGCCAGCAGTGAAGCAGGGACAGGGACCAACTATGGCTACACCTTC. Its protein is CASSEAGTGTNYGYTF.

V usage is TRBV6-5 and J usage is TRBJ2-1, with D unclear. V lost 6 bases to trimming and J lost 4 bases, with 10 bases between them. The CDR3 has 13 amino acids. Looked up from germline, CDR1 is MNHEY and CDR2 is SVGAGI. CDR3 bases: TGTGCCAGCAGAGCTGCAGGTTACAATGAGCAGTTCTTC. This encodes CASRAAGYNEQFF.

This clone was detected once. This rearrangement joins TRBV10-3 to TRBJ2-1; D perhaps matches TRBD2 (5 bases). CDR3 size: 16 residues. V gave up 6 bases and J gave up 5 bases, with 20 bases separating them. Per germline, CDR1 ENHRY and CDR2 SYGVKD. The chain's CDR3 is CAIRAVHAGLNNEQFF. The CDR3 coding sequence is TGTGCCATCAGGGCGGTTCACGCGGGCCTTAACAATGAGCAGTTCTTC.

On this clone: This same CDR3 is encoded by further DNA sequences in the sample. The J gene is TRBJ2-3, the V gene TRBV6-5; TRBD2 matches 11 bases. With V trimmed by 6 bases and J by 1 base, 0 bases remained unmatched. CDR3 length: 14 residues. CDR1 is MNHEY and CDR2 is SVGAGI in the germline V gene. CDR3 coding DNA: TGTGCCAGCAGACTAGCGGGAGGCACAGATACGCAGTATTTT. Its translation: CASRLAGGTDTQYF.

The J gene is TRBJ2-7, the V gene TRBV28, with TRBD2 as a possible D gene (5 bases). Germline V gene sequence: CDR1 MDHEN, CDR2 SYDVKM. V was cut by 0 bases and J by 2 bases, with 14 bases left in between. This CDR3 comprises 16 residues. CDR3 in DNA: TGTGCCAGCAGTTTATGGTCCGGGAAGAAAACCTACGAGCAGTACTTC. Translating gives CASSLWSGKKTYEQYF.

CDR3 nucleotides: TGTGCCAGCAGCGTTGGGACAGGAGGAAATGAAAAACTGTTTTTT. Its protein is CASSVGTGGNEKLFF. The chain recombines TRBV9 with TRBJ1-4; 8 bases line up with TRBD1. Looked up from germline, CDR1 is SGDLS and CDR2 is YYNGEE. Germline trimming cut 2 bases from V and 5 bases from J; bases unmatched to any gene: 5. The CDR3 is 15 residues long.

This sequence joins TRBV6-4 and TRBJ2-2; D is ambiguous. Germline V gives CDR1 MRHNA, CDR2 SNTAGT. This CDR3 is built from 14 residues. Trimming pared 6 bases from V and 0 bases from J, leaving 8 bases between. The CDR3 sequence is CASSERANTGELFF. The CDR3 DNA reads TGTGCCAGCAGCGAACGCGCGAACACCGGGGAGCTGTTTTTT.